These 17 T cell receptor beta chains came from one sample sequenced in a study of blood T cell repertoires in COVID-19. TCRdb's copy holds only in-frame clones and misses some; the assay was immunoSEQ multiplex PCR. The sample has about 480,000 clones, roughly nine tenths seen once; the top ten hold roughly 7.4%. The sequenced material came from peripheral blood. Every receptor here comes from a woman aged 45-60 years with COVID-19, enrolled during active disease.

The chain links TRBV11-3 to TRBJ2-3, with D perhaps matching TRBD2 (6 bases). Deletions cut 5 bases from V and 4 bases from J, with 10 bases between. The CDR3 is 13 amino acids. The V gene's germline CDR1 is SGHNT and CDR2 YENEEA. DNA of the CDR3: TGTGCCAGCAGCCTCCCGGGGGCAGATACGCAGTATTTT. Its translation: CASSLPGADTQYF.

The chain recombines TRBV7-2 with TRBJ1-5; no clear D. CDR1 is SGHTA and CDR2 is FQGNSA in the germline V gene. CDR3 length equals 14 residues. V dropped 3 bases and J dropped 3 bases, with 9 bases sitting between them. Here the CDR3 DNA reads TGTGCCAGCAGCTTGTGGCAGAACAATCAGCCCCAGCATTTT. It is translated as CASSLWQNNQPQHF.

V and J are TRBV6-2 or TRBV6-3 and TRBJ2-3; 10 bases map to TRBD1. The CDR3 length is 19 residues. V lost 5 bases to trimming and J lost 4 bases; unmatched junction nucleotides: 18. Germline V gene data show CDR1 as MNHEY and CDR2 as SVGEGT. CDR3 DNA: TGTGCCAGCAGTACCCCGATTCTGAGGACAGGGGGATCATCAGATACGCAGTATTTT. This sequence encodes CASSTPILRTGGSSDTQYF.

The chain combines TRBV3-1 (or the pseudogene TRBV3-2) with TRBJ1-4; 9 bases fit TRBD1. Trimming cost V 8 bases and J 5 bases; bases outside gene matches: 3. Germline values: CDR1 LGHDT, CDR2 YNNKEL (reference sequence). This CDR3 is 13 amino acids long. The DNA for the CDR3 is TGTGCCAGCTCGGACAGGGGAAATGAAAAACTGTTTTTT. Translated, it gives CASSDRGNEKLFF.

Worth noting for this clone: One end of the junction varies from germline; a read error may be responsible. This chain uses TRBV4-1 with TRBJ2-7; D may be TRBD1 (6 bases). There are 14 residues in the CDR3. From germline, CDR1 is MGHRA and CDR2 YSYEKL. The CDR3 spells CASSQAADRTSWVF. In DNA, the CDR3 is TGCGCCAGCAGCCAAGCGGCAGACAGGACCAGCTGGGTCTTC.

The gene calls are TRBV24-1 and TRBJ2-1; the D gene is possibly TRBD2 (7 bases). The CDR3 loop spans 16 amino acids. Trimming took 3 bases from V and 0 from J, leaving 11 bases between them. Germline lookup yields CDR1 KGHDR and CDR2 SFDVKD. The CDR3 spells CATSDKGGGSYNEQFF. The CDR3 DNA reads TGTGCCACCAGTGATAAGGGGGGGGGCTCCTACAATGAGCAGTTCTTC.

V usage is TRBV6-5 and J usage is TRBJ2-3, with a possible D match to TRBD2 (6 bases). The germline gives CDR1 MNHEY, CDR2 SVGAGI. V lost 4 bases to trimming and J lost 2 bases, with 16 bases between them. The CDR3 is 16 residues long. The CDR3 bases are TGTGCCAGCAGTTTACTAGCCCAACCCGCCACAGATACGCAGTATTTT. Encoded protein: CASSLLAQPATDTQYF.

The chain has TRBV5-4 and TRBJ2-3; tentatively, D is TRBD1 (5 bases). This CDR3 is 16 amino acids long. V dropped 7 bases and J dropped 1 base, with 19 bases sitting between them. Germline V gene data show CDR1 as SGHNT and CDR2 as YYREEE (reference sequence). Here the CDR3 reads CASGWQGGVGTDTQYF. CDR3 sequence (DNA): TGTGCCAGCGGTTGGCAGGGCGGAGTAGGCACAGATACGCAGTATTTT.

J is TRBJ1-1 and V is TRBV7-3, with D perhaps TRBD1 (5 bases). CDR3 size: 14 residues. V lost 5 bases, J lost 0 bases, and 10 bases lay in between. From germline, CDR1 is SGHTA and CDR2 FQGTGA. CDR3 loop: CASSDTGLNTEAFF. CDR3 bases: TGTGCCAGCAGCGATACAGGTTTGAACACTGAAGCTTTCTTT. Drawing the rest from reference TRBV7-3 and TRBJ1-1, the complete variable domain is GAGVSQTPSNKVTEKGKYVELRCDPISGHTALYWYRQSLGQGPEFLIYFQGTGAADDSGLPNDRFFAVRPEGSVSTLKIQRTERGDSAVYLCASSDTGLNTEAFFGQGTRLTVV.

This chain joins TRBV6-5 and TRBJ1-1; unclear D gene. CDR3 length: 15 residues. Germline CDR1 reads MNHEY; CDR2 reads SVGAGI. V lost 7 bases and J lost 1, with 16 bases in between. The CDR3: CASTLSRLKNTEAFF. CDR3 sequence (DNA): TGTGCCAGCACCCTAAGCCGACTCAAGAACACTGAAGCTTTCTTT.

DNA for the CDR3: TGCGCCAGCAGCCTTACAGGGTTCGTGGATGGGGCCAACGTCCTGACTTTC. Its protein product is CASSLTGFVDGANVLTF. V gene TRBV5-1 combines with J gene TRBJ2-6, with a tentative D call TRBD1 (6 bases). V was shortened by 4 bases and J by 3 bases, with 17 bases between the two germline ends. Germline V gene lookup returns CDR1 SGHRS and CDR2 YFSETQ. There are 17 residues in the CDR3.

The chain recombines TRBV7-9 with TRBJ1-4; D perhaps matches TRBD1 (5 bases). V was clipped by 6 bases and J by 8 bases, with 16 bases between them. The CDR3 length is 14 residues. Germline CDR1 is SEHNR and CDR2 is FQNEAQ (reference sequence). The CDR3 coding sequence is TGTGCCAGCAGTCTTATGCAGGGCGCGGAAAAACTGTTTTTT. As protein: CASSLMQGAEKLFF.

The J gene is TRBJ2-7, the V gene TRBV27; maybe TRBD2 (5 bases). V was trimmed by 6 bases and J by 0 bases, leaving 15 bases between them. Germline V gives CDR1 MNHEY, CDR2 SMNVEV (reference sequence). The CDR3 is made up of 15 amino acids. CDR3 region: CASRQTGAGSYEQYF. The CDR3 DNA reads as TGTGCCAGCAGACAGACCGGCGCGGGCTCCTACGAGCAGTACTTC.

V is TRBV6-4 and J is TRBJ2-1; TRBD2 might be the D (6 bases). Germline assignment: CDR1 MRHNA and CDR2 SNTAGT. With 4 bases removed from V and 4 bases from J, the gap between germline ends came to 8 bases. This CDR3 spans 13 amino acids. This chain's CDR3 is CASSGEEYNEQFF. The DNA of the CDR3 is TGTGCCAGCAGTGGGGAGGAGTACAATGAGCAGTTCTTC.

This sequence joins TRBV5-1 and TRBJ1-3; 8 bases match TRBD1. The germline CDR1 and CDR2 sequences are SGHRS and YFSETQ. The CDR3 consists of 15 residues. The V gene end was trimmed by 0 bases and the J gene end by 2 bases; junction bases not matched to a gene: 1. The CDR3, as DNA: TGCGCCAGCAGCTTGGCAGGGGGCCCTGGAAACACCATATATTTT. This sequence encodes CASSLAGGPGNTIYF.

The chain recombines TRBV5-6 with TRBJ1-6, with TRBD1 matching 9 bases. Germline-derived CDR1 and CDR2 are SGHDT and YYEEEE. Trimming removed 3 bases from V and 7 bases from J; junction bases left unmatched: 11. CDR3 length equals 17 residues. The CDR3 is CASSSTGTGLRNSPLHF. The CDR3 DNA follows: TGTGCCAGCAGCTCTACCGGGACAGGGTTGAGGAATTCACCCCTCCACTTT.

The V gene is TRBV2, the J gene TRBJ1-2; tentatively, D is TRBD1 (5 bases). V was pared by 9 bases and J by 0 bases, with 8 bases between. CDR1 SNHLY and CDR2 FYNNEI come from the germline V gene. The length of the CDR3 is 12 residues. Here the CDR3 DNA reads TGTGCCAGAACAGGAGCTAACTATGGCTACACCTTC. As protein: CARTGANYGYTF.